These T cell receptor beta chains were read from a single sample in a study of cytomegalovirus exposure and HLA in healthy donors. The table came from immunoSEQ multiplex PCR; TCRdb's copy has only in-frame clones and leaves some out. Here the sample spans 150,000 to 200,000 clones, 60% to 80% being singletons. Sample: PBMCs. The receptors shown here come from a woman aged 45-60 years in good health and CMV-seropositive. Both conserved end residues are part of each CDR3. The order of the fields is V gene, J gene, CDR3 protein.

TRBV5-1	TRBJ1-2	CASSFQDSGGYTF
TRBV7-9	TRBJ1-3	CSSSLEAGPGLSGNTIYF
TRBV9	TRBJ1-6	CASLPGATGSPLHF
TRBV15	TRBJ2-1	CATSLAGYNEQFF
TRBV5-4	TRBJ2-7	CASSLVQAPEQYF
TRBV7-9	TRBJ2-3	CASGTSGGPGRTDTQYF
TRBV18	TRBJ2-7	CASSDRPSYEQYF
TRBV2	TRBJ2-3	CASSLIGSSRTDTQYF
TRBV6-5	TRBJ2-7	CASSYSTGNYEQYF
TRBV7-3	TRBJ2-2	CASSPQGAGTGELFF
TRBV11-3	TRBJ2-7	CASSQAGGYEQYF
TRBV7-3	TRBJ2-1	CASSKGLAGGPGSYNEQFF
TRBV5-1	TRBJ1-5	CASSSSGGPNQPQHF
TRBV7-2	TRBJ2-5	CASSLFRGETQYF
TRBV27	TRBJ2-2	CASSLRETGELFF
TRBV9	TRBJ2-5	CASSVAQGNQETQYF
TRBV6-4	TRBJ2-3	CASSDSSEDTQYF
TRBV13	TRBJ2-5	CASSFLAGGYQETQYF
TRBV4-1	TRBJ1-1	CASSQDRGRANTEAFF
TRBV7-6	TRBJ2-3	CASSPRESRTDTQYF
TRBV30	TRBJ2-7	CAWSSGSQGEQYF
TRBV5-4	TRBJ1-1	CASTRGQGTNTEAFF
TRBV9	TRBJ2-6	CASSGPGHFSSGANVLTF
TRBV19	TRBJ2-2	CASRKDSNTGELFF
TRBV6-1	TRBJ2-1	CASSPGTEYNEQFF
TRBV7-8	TRBJ2-7	CASSYGRLAGAVEQYF
TRBV7-3	TRBJ1-2	CASSLKQDGYTF
TRBV19	TRBJ1-5	CASSIRGNQPQHF
TRBV5-6	TRBJ2-7	CASSLGTGLSSYEQYF
TRBV6-5	TRBJ1-1	CASRGNTEAFF
TRBV6-1	TRBJ1-5	CASSESGTGVHSNQPQHF
TRBV4-1	TRBJ2-7	CASSQSKGGSYEQYF
TRBV4-1	TRBJ2-5	CASSQDSSGGAGETQYF
TRBV5-1	TRBJ2-7	CASPSGPSAYEQYF
TRBV11-2	TRBJ1-4	CASSLDHYYPKLFF
TRBV19	TRBJ1-3	CASSVGAGNTIYF
TRBV10-1	TRBJ1-2	CALTGRGENYGYTF
TRBV9	TRBJ2-5	CASSVATGPQETQYF
TRBV2	TRBJ2-2	CASMWQRNTGELFF
TRBV18	TRBJ2-7	CASSPGQGWYEQYF
TRBV13	TRBJ1-2	CASSLRATGGYTF
TRBV15	TRBJ2-2	CATSRSTGTGELFF
TRBV6-5	TRBJ1-4	CASSLTATNEKLFF
TRBV2	TRBJ2-2	CASRDRGTGELFF
TRBV15	TRBJ2-1	CATSGTPFYNEQFF
TRBV5-5	TRBJ1-2	CASNSRDRAKGYTF
TRBV4-1	TRBJ2-1	CASSQGGVYNEQFF
TRBV2	TRBJ1-6	CASSDGQTYNSPLHF
TRBV15	TRBJ1-5	CATSPLGQGDRQPQHF
TRBV27	TRBJ1-6	CASRGGAYNSPLHF
TRBV25-1	TRBJ1-3	CASSEWIRDTIYF
TRBV2	TRBJ1-2	CASTGTGWDNYGYTF
TRBV4-2	TRBJ1-1	CASSQWRADTEAFF